The clone carrying this T cell receptor (beta chain) was counted ten times or more. The record originates from a study of regulatory T cells in long-lasting Graves disease. According to the study, TCR beta libraries were built with iRepertoire HTBI primers and CDR3-region Arm-PCR. TCRdb re-derived calls from the multiplex PCR reads in MiXCR, one entry per CDR3 protein. The table records 550,000 or so distinct CDR3 sequences, around 12% of them present only once. Time point denoted: newly diagnosed GD, antithyroid drugs for less than 3 months. TCR sequences were obtained from RNA taken from PBMCs. This CDR3 is 14 amino acids long. Germline V gene data show CDR1 as LNHDA and CDR2 as SQIVND (reference sequence). The V gene lost 6 bases and the J gene lost 8 bases, with 19 bases spanning the gap. In addition, the sample was reused for a study of T cells in Graves' hyperthyroidism and ophthalmopathy.

Here the sequenced sample was peripheral blood mononuclear cells (PBMCs), taken at new diagnosis, from a patient treated with antithyroid drugs. This TCR was recovered from a woman younger than 45 with Graves disease. This sequence joins TRBV19 and TRBJ1-2; D call uncertain. CDR3 residues: CASRAGDKTYGYTF. CDR3 in DNA: TGTGCCAGTAGGGCCGGAGACAAAACCTACGGCTACACCTTC.